This paragraph covers one TCR beta chain sequence. Its specificity is unknown. This sample is drawn from a study of cytomegalovirus exposure and HLA in healthy donors. Study in general: The roughly 110 validation repertoires were reported in a later analysis to have been generated on the same platform as the roughly 630 first-cohort repertoires. General study results and limits: According to a subsequent analysis, TCR clusters from the first cohort were inclined to appear together in the 110 or so validation repertoires.

Produced via immunoSEQ multiplex PCR; TCRdb's table is partial and in-frame only. The data contain about 160,000 clones, 80% to 90% of them singletons. The CDR3 covers 12 residues. From germline, CDR1 is LNHDA and CDR2 SQIVND (reference sequence). V was pared by 6 bases and J by 6 bases, with 12 bases between. The donors were in the roughly 130-subject validation cohort, distinct from the roughly 700-subject first cohort. The chain couples TRBV19 to TRBJ2-7; perhaps TRBD2 as D (6 bases). The sequence was obtained from a woman younger than 30 in good health and CMV-seronegative. The sequencing sample was made of PBMCs. The CDR3: CASSLLGGEQYF. The CDR3 DNA follows: TGTGCCAGTAGCCTATTGGGGGGCGAGCAGTACTTC.